This record covers a single T cell receptor beta chain. Other nucleotide sequences in the sample specify the same CDR3. The data were obtained in a study of shared clonotypes between healthy human individuals. Trimming removed 3 bases at V and 7 bases at J, with 10 bases between. The germline V gene encodes CDR1 SGHVS and CDR2 FQNEAQ. This CDR3 region has 13 residues. The repertoire was sequenced with immunoSEQ multiplex PCR; TCRdb's copy has only in-frame clones and lacks some. The data contain around 700,000 clones, 73% of them seen just once; the ten biggest clones take up around 1.8%. This TCR derives from a woman aged 25 to 39 in good health. This chain connects TRBV7-8 to TRBJ1-5; the D gene is possibly TRBD1 (5 bases). The sequencing sample was made of memory CD4+ T cells sorted from blood. Subset denoted: CD45RA-negative fraction. The CDR3 loop reads CASSLSGDQPQHF. In nucleotides, the CDR3 is TGTGCCAGCAGCTTGTCCGGGGACCAGCCCCAGCATTTT.